This TCR beta chain emerged from a study of cytomegalovirus exposure and HLA in healthy donors. This CDR3 comprises 14 residues. V was trimmed by 6 bases and J by 4 bases, leaving 16 bases between them. Germline CDR1 is MNHNS and CDR2 is SASEGT. Unrecorded immune exposure was likely among donors, who were nominally healthy when sampled. This clone was detected only once. Its antigen is unknown. Primers for the PCR totalled 60 Vbeta and 13 Jbeta. Sequencing was performed with immunoSEQ multiplex PCR; in TCRdb, only in-frame clones are kept and a portion is missing. Among 100,000 to 150,000 clones, roughly 85% were seen once, and the ten largest hold about 1%. Study-wide findings and caveats: Using the classifier, cytomegalovirus status was reportedly diagnosed with high specificity and sensitivity.

V gene TRBV6-1 combines with J gene TRBJ2-7; the D gene is possibly TRBD1 (5 bases). The sequenced material came from PBMCs. The TCR comes from a boy aged 5-17 years in good health and CMV-seronegative. The CDR3 DNA reads TGTGCCAGCAGAATTACAGGTGGGATTTACGAGCAGTACTTC. It codes for CASRITGGIYEQYF.